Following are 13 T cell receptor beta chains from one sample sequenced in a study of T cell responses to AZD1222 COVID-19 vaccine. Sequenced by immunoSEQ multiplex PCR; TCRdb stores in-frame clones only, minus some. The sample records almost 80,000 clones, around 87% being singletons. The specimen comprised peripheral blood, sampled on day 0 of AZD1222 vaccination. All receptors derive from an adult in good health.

The CDR3 protein is CASSPLGWAYEQYF. Written as DNA, the CDR3 is TGTGCCAGCAGCCCCCTTGGCTGGGCCTACGAGCAGTACTTC. The V and J genes are TRBV25-1 and TRBJ2-7; D gene ambiguous. The CDR3 covers 14 residues. Germline values: CDR1 MGHDK, CDR2 SYGVNS. Trimming stripped 6 bases from V and 2 bases from J, with 14 bases between.

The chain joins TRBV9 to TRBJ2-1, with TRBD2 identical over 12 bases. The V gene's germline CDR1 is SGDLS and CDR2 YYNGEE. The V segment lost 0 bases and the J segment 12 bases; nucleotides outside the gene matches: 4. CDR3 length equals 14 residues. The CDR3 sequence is CASSVALAGGSQFF. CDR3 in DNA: TGTGCCAGCAGCGTAGCTCTAGCGGGAGGGTCGCAGTTCTTC.

CDR3 amino acids: CASRSLGGPTEAFF. DNA of the CDR3: TGTGCCAGCAGATCCTTAGGGGGTCCCACTGAAGCTTTCTTT. The chain is built from TRBV27 and TRBJ1-1, with D possibly TRBD1 on 6 matching bases. The V gene's germline CDR1 is MNHEY and CDR2 SMNVEV (reference sequence). V was cut by 6 bases and J by 4 bases, with 15 bases left in between. The CDR3 has 14 amino acids.

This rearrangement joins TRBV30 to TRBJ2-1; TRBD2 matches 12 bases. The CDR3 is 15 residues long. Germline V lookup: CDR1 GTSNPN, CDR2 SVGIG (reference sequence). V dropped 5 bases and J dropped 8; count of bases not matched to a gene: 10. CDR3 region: CAWSLTSGRRDEQFF. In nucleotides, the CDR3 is TGTGCCTGGTCGTTGACTAGCGGGAGACGGGATGAGCAGTTCTTC.

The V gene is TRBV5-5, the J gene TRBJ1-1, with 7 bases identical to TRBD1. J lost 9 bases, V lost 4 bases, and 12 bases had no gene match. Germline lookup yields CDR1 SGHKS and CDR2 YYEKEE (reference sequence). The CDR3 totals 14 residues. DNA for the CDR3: TGTGCCAGCAGCCCCCAAGTAGACAGGGAGCAAGCTTTCTTT. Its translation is CASSPQVDREQAFF.

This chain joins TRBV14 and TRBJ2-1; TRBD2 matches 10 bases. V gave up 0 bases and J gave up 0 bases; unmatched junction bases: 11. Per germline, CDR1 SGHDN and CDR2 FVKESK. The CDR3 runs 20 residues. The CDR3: CASSQEKRLAGLSSYNEQFF. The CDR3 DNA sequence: TGTGCCAGCAGCCAAGAGAAGAGACTAGCGGGCCTGAGCTCCTACAATGAGCAGTTCTTC. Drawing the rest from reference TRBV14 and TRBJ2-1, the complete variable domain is EAGVTQFPSHSVIEKGQTVTLRCDPISGHDNLYWYRRVMGKEIKFLLHFVKESKQDESGMPNNRFLAERTGGTYSTLKVQPAELEDSGVYFCASSQEKRLAGLSSYNEQFFGPGTRLTVL.

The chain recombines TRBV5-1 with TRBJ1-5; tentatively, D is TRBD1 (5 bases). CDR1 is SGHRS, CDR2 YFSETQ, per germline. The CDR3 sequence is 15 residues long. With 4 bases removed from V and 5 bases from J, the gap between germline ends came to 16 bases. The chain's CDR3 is CASSRDGGGDQPQHF. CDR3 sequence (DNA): TGCGCCAGCAGCAGGGATGGGGGTGGCGATCAGCCCCAGCATTTT. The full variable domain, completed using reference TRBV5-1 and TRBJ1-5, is KAGVTQTPRYLIKTRGQQVTLSCSPISGHRSVSWYQQTPGQGLQFLFEYFSETQRNKGNFPGRFSGRQFSNSRSEMNVSTLELGDSALYLCASSRDGGGDQPQHFGDGTRLSIL.

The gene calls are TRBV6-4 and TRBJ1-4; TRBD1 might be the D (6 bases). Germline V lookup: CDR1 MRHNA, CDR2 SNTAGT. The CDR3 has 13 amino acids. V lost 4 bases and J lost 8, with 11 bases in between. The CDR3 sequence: CASSATGTEKLFF. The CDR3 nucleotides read TGTGCCAGCAGTGCCACCGGGACAGAAAAACTGTTTTTT.

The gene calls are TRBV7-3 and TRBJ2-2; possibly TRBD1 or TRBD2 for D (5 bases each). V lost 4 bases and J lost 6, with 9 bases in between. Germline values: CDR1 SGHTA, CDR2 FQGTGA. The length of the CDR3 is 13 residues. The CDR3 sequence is CASSSLGAGELFF. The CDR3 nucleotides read TGTGCCAGCAGCTCACTAGGGGCCGGGGAGCTGTTTTTT.

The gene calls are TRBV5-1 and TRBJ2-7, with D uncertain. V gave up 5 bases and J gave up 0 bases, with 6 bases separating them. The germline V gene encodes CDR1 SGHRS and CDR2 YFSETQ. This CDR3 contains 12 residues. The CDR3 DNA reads TGCGCCAGCAGGGGCAGCTCCTACGAGCAGTACTTC. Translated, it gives CASRGSSYEQYF.

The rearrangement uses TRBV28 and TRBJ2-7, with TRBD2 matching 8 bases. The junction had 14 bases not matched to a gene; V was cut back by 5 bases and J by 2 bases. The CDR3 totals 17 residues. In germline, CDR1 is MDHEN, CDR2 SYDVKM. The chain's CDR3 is CASSPRPGLDWAYEQYF. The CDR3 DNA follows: TGTGCCAGCAGTCCTCGACCGGGACTAGATTGGGCCTACGAGCAGTACTTC.

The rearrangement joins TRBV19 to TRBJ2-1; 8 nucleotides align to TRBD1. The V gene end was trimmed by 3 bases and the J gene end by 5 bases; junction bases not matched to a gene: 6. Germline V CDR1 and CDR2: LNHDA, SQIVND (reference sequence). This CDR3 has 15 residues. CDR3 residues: CASSISRGPNNEQFF. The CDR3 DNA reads TGTGCCAGTAGTATCAGCAGGGGGCCGAACAATGAGCAGTTCTTC. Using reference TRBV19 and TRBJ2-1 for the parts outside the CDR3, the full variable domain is DGGITQSPKYLFRKEGQNVTLSCEQNLNHDAMYWYRQDPGQGLRLIYYSQIVNDFQKGDIAEGYSVSREKKESFPLTVTSAQKNPTAFYLCASSISRGPNNEQFFGPGTRLTVL.

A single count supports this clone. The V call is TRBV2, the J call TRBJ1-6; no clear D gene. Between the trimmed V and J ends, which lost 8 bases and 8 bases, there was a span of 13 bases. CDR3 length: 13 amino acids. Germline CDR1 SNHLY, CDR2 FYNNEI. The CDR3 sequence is CASALGGHSPLHF. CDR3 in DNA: TGTGCCAGCGCCCTGGGAGGGCATTCACCCCTCCACTTT. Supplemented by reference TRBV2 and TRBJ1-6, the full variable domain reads EPEVTQTPSHQVTQMGQEVILRCVPISNHLYFYWYRQILGQKVEFLVSFYNNEISEKSEIFDDQFSVERPDGSNFTLKIRSTKLEDSAMYFCASALGGHSPLHFGNGTRLTVT.